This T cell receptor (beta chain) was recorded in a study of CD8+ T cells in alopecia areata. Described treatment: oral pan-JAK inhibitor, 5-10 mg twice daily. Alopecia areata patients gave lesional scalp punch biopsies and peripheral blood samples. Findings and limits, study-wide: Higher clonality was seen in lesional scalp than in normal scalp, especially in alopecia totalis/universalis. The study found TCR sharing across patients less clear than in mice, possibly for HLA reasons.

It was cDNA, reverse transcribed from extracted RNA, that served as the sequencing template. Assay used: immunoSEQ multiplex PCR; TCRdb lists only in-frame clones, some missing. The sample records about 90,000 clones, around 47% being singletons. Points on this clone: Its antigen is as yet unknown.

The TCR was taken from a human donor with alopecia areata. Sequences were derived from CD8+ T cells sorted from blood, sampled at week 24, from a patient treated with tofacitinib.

The CDR3 coding sequence is TGCGCCAGCAGTCAATCTGCGCGGATAGCCAAAAACATTCAGTACTTC. Protein: CASSQSARIAKNIQYF. The V call is TRBV23-1, the J call TRBJ2-4; no clear D gene. TRBV23-1 is classed as an ORF, of uncertain function. The V end was cut by 0 bases, the J end by 0 bases, with 9 bases between. The CDR3 totals 16 residues.